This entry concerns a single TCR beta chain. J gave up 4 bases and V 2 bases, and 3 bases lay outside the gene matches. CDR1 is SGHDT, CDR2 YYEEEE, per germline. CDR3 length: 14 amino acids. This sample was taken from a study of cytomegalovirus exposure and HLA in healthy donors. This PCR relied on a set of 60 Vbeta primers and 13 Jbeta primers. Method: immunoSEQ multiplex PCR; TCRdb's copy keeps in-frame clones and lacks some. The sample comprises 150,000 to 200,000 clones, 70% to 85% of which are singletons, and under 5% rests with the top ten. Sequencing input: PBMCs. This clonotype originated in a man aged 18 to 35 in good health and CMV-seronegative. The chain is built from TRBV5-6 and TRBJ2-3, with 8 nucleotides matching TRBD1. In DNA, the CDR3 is TGTGCCAGCAGCTTATTGACAGGGGCAGATACGCAGTATTTT. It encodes CASSLLTGADTQYF.